These 6 T cell receptor beta chains were all obtained from the same sample, sequenced in a study of CD8 T cells in ankylosing spondylitis. TCRdb recomputed calls from the 5' RACE reads with MiXCR, one row per CDR3 protein. The sample lists about 150,000 distinct CDR3 sequences, 44% occurring once. Sequenced: synovial fluid, either unsorted or a sorted T cell fraction (not recorded which). All receptors derive from a male donor with ankylosing spondylitis.

This rearrangement joins TRBV9 to TRBJ2-2; 7 bases align to TRBD2. This CDR3 spans 15 amino acids. Trimming at V came to 3 bases and at J to 4 bases, leaving 6 bases not matched to a gene. Germline-derived CDR1 and CDR2 are SGDLS and YYNGEE. CDR3 in amino acids: CASSAPLARTGELFF. CDR3 sequence (DNA): TGTGCCAGCAGCGCACCACTAGCGCGCACCGGGGAGCTGTTTTTT.

The rearrangement uses TRBV28 and TRBJ2-7; TRBD2 matches at 8 bases. J was trimmed by 0 bases and V by 3 bases; bases with no gene match: 13. The CDR3 consists of 18 residues. Germline values: CDR1 MDHEN, CDR2 SYDVKM. Written as DNA, the CDR3 is TGTGCCAGCAGTTTTTCCTGGGATGGGCTAGCGGGCTCCTACGAGCAGTACTTC. Protein sequence: CASSFSWDGLAGSYEQYF.

This clonotype came up a few times. V usage is TRBV4-2 and J usage is TRBJ2-7, with 8 bases fitting TRBD1. Trimming cost V 6 bases and J 2 bases; bases outside gene matches: 12. The CDR3 consists of 16 residues. Germline CDR1 is LGHNA and CDR2 is YNFKEQ. The CDR3 nucleotides are TGTGCCAGCAGACATCCTACCTGGGACAGGACCTACGAGCAGTACTTC. It codes for CASRHPTWDRTYEQYF.

This clonotype was observed a single time. This chain joins TRBV10-3 and TRBJ2-7; D unclear. Germline CDR1 ENHRY, CDR2 SYGVKD. Trimming shortened V by 2 bases and J by 2 bases, and 10 bases separated the two germline ends. The CDR3 extends over 14 amino acids. This chain's CDR3 is CAISEVAGPYEQYF. The CDR3 DNA follows: TGTGCCATCAGTGAGGTTGCTGGACCCTACGAGCAGTACTTC.

This rearrangement joins TRBV29-1 to TRBJ2-2; 11 bases are shared with TRBD1. The length of the CDR3 is 15 residues. V trimming: 7 bases; J trimming: 3 bases; junction bases outside the gene matches: 7. Germline V gives CDR1 SQVTM, CDR2 ANQGSEA. Here the CDR3 reads CSAKGGQGDTGELFF. The CDR3 coding sequence is TGCAGCGCAAAAGGGGGACAGGGGGACACCGGGGAGCTGTTTTTT.

This clonotype was recorded once. The V gene is TRBV7-2, the J gene TRBJ2-5; 8 nucleotides align to TRBD1. Germline-derived CDR1 and CDR2 are SGHTA and FQGNSA. V lost 5 bases to trimming and J lost 6 bases; unmatched junction nucleotides: 14. The CDR3 runs to 16 residues. The CDR3 reads CASSVPGGVASKTQYF. The CDR3 region has the DNA TGTGCCAGCAGCGTACCAGGGGGCGTCGCGTCAAAGACCCAGTACTTC.